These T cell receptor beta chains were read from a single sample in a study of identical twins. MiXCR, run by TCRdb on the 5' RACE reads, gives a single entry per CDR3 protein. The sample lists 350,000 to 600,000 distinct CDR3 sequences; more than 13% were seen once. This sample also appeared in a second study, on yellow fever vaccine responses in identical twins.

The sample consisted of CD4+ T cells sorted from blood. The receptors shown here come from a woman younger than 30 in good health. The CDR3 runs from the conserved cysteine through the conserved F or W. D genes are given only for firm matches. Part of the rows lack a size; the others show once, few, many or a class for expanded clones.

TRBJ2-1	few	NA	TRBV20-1	TGCAGTGCTATCAGGGGATTCGCCTACAATGAGCAGTTCTTC	CSAIRGFAYNEQFF
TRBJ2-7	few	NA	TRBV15	TGTGCCACCAGCAGGGCCCAGGTAAACTACGAGCAGTACTTC	CATSRAQVNYEQYF
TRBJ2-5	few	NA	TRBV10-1	TGCGCCAGCAGTGATGGGGAGACCCAGTACTTC	CASSDGETQYF
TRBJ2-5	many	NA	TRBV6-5	TGTGCCAGCAGTTATACACCAGCCGGTGTGACCCAGTACTTC	CASSYTPAGVTQYF
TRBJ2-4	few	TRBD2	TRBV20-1	TGCAGTGCTAGTCCGGCTAGCGGGAGTTTACCTCTAGCCAAAAACATTCAGTACTTC	CSASPASGSLPLAKNIQYF
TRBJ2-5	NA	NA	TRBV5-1	TGCGCCAGCAGCTTGGACCCCTCGGGGGCGCGAGAGACCCAGTACTTC	CASSLDPSGARETQYF
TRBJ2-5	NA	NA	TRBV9	TGTGCCAGCAGCGTAGATCAAGAGACCCAGTACTTC	CASSVDQETQYF
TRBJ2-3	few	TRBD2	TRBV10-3	TGTTCAATAGCGGGCCGCCTTACAGATACGCAGTATTTT	CSIAGRLTDTQYF
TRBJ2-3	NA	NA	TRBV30	TGTGCCTGGAGTCGCACGGGACTCCTCCTGGCGCAGTATTTT	CAWSRTGLLLAQYF
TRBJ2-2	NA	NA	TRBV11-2	TGTGCCAGCAGCTTAGGAGTTCGAGATCGCACCGGGGAGCTGTTTTTT	CASSLGVRDRTGELFF
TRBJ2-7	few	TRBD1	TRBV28	TGTGCCAGCAGTTTTCTTGGACAGGGGAGCTCCTACGAGCAGTACTTC	CASSFLGQGSSYEQYF
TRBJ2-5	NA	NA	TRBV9	TGTGCCAGCAGCGTAGGGTTGAAAGAGACCCAGTACTTC	CASSVGLKETQYF
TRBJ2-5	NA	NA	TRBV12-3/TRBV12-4	TGTGCCAGCAGGGGCTCGGGGGAGCAAGAGACCCAGTACTTC	CASRGSGEQETQYF
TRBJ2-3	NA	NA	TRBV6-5	TGTGCCAGCAGTTACCCTACGGGGGGCCTAGCAGATACGCAGTATTTT	CASSYPTGGLADTQYF
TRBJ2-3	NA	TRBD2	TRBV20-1	TGCAGTGCTAGAGATACTAGCGGGGGGTCAGATACGCAGTATTTT	CSARDTSGGSDTQYF
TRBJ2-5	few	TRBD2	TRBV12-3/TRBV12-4	TGTGCCAGCAGTTTAACCCACGGGGGGGTAATAGGGGAGACCCAGTACTTC	CASSLTHGGVIGETQYF
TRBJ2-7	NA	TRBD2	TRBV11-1	TGTGCCAGCAGCCATACTAGCGGGGACTACGAGCAGTACTTC	CASSHTSGDYEQYF
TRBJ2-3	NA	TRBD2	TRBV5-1	TGCGCCAGCAGCTTGGCGGGTTCTAGCGGGAGGGTCACAGATACGCAGTATTTT	CASSLAGSSGRVTDTQYF